This TCR beta chain was identified in a study of beta chain features in type 1 diabetes. The V gene's germline CDR1 is SGHRS and CDR2 YFSETQ. J lost 12 bases, V lost 3 bases, and 9 bases had no gene match. The CDR3 runs to 15 residues. Each of the CD4+ naive, central memory, regulatory and stem cell-like memory populations was sorted via CD45RO/CCR7/CD25/CD127/CD95/CD27. Sorted populations all exceeded 98% purity. Sequencing targeted expressed TCRB transcripts, as all isolated RNA had been reverse transcribed. Data came from immunoSEQ multiplex PCR; TCRdb stores just in-frame clones and leaves some out. Of roughly 230,000 clones listed, over 7.5% are singletons.

The sample consisted of naive CD4+ T cells from blood. The gene calls are TRBV5-1 and TRBJ2-1; 13 bases line up with TRBD2. This clonotype was sampled from a woman aged 18-29 years in good health. The CDR3 region is CASSYGLAGEDRQFF. CDR3 coding DNA: TGCGCCAGCAGCTACGGACTAGCGGGAGAGGACCGGCAGTTCTTC.